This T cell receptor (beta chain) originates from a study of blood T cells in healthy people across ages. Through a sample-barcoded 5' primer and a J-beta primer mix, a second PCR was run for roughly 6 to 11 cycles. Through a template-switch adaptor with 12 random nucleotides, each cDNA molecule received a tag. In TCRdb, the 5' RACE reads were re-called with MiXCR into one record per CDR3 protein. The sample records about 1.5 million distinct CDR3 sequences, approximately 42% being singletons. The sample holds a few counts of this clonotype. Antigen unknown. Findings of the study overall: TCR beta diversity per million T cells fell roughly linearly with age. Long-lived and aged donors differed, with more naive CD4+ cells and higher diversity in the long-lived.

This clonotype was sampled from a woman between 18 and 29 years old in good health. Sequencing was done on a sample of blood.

The CDR3 region has the DNA TGTGCCAGCAGCTCTAGCGGGAAGTCCTACAATGAGCAGTTCTTC. Translation: CASSSSGKSYNEQFF. The chain couples TRBV7-3 to TRBJ2-1, with 9 nucleotides matching TRBD2. Germline values: CDR1 SGHTA, CDR2 FQGTGA. The V gene end was trimmed by 4 bases and the J gene end by 1 base; junction bases not matched to a gene: 2. This CDR3 has 15 amino acids.